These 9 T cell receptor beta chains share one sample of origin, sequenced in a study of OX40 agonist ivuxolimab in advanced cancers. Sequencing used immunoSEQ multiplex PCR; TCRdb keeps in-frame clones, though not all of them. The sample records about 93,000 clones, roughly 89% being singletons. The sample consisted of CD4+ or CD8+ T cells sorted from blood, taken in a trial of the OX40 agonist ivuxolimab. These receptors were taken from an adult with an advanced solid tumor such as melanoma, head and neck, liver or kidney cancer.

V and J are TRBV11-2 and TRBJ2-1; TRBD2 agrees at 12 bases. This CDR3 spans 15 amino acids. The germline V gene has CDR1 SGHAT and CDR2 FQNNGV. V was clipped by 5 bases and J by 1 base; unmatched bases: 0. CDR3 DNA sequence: TGTGCCAGCAGCACTAGCGGGGGGTCCTACAATGAGCAGTTCTTC. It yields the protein CASSTSGGSYNEQFF.

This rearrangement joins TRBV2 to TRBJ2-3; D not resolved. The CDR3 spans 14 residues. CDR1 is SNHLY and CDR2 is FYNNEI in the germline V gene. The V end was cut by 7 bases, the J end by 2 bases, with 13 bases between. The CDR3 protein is CASKTLTHTDTQYF. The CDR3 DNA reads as TGTGCCAGCAAAACGCTTACACACACAGATACGCAGTATTTT.

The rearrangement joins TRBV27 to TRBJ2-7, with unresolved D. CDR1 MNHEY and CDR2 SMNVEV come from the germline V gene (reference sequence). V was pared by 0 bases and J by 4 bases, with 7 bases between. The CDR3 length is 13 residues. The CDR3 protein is CASSLSPPYEQYF. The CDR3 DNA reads TGTGCCAGCAGTTTATCGCCGCCATACGAGCAGTACTTC.

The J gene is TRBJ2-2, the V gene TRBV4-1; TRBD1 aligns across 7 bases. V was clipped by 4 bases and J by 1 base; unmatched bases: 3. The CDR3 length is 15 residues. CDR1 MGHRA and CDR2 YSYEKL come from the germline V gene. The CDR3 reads CASSRQGMNTGELFF. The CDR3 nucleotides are TGCGCCAGCAGCCGACAGGGAATGAACACCGGGGAGCTGTTTTTT.

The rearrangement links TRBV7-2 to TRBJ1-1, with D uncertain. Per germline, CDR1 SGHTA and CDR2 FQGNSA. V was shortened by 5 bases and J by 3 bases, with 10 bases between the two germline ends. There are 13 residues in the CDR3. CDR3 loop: CASSKNGDTEAFF. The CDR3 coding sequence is TGTGCCAGCAGCAAGAATGGCGACACTGAAGCTTTCTTT. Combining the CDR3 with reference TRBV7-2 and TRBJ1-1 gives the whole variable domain GAGVSQSPSNKVTEKGKDVELRCDPISGHTALYWYRQSLGQGLEFLIYFQGNSAPDKSGLPSDRFSAERTGGSVSTLTIQRTQQEDSAVYLCASSKNGDTEAFFGQGTRLTVV.

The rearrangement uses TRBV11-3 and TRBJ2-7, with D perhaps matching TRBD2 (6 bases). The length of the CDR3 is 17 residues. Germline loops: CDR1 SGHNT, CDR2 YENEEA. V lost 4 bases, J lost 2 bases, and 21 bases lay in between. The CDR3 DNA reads TGTGCCAGCAGCTATGGCGGGTATCCGGGGGAGACCTACGAGCAGTACTTC. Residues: CASSYGGYPGETYEQYF.

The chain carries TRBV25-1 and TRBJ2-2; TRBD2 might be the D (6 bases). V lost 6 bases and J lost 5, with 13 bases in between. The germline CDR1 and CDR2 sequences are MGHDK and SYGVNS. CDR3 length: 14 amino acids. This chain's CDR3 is CASRPTSKTGELFF. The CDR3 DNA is TGTGCCAGCAGACCTACTAGCAAGACCGGGGAGCTGTTTTTT.

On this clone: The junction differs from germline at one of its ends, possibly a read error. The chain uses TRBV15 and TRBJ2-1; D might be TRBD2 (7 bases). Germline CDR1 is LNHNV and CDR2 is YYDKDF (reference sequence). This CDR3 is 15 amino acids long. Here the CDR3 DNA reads TGTGCCACAAGCAGAGGGGGGGAGAACTACAATGAGCAGTTCTTC. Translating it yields CATSRGGENYNEQFF.

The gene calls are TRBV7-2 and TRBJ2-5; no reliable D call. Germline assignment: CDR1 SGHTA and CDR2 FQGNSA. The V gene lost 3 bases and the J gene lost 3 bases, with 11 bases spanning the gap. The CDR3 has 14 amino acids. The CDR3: CASSFNGGEETQYF. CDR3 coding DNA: TGTGCCAGCAGCTTCAATGGTGGGGAAGAGACCCAGTACTTC.